These 16 T cell receptor beta chains were all obtained from the same sample, sequenced in a study of blood T cell repertoires in COVID-19. The repertoire was sequenced with immunoSEQ multiplex PCR; TCRdb's copy has only in-frame clones and lacks some. The table has about 45,000 clones, about 90% seen once; the top ten hold just over 9%. Sequencing was performed on peripheral blood. The receptor set was obtained from a human donor in a cohort sampled during active COVID-19.

This sequence joins TRBV7-3 and TRBJ2-3, with 8 bases that match TRBD1. Trimming cost V 1 base and J 2 bases; bases outside gene matches: 8. The germline V gene encodes CDR1 SGHTA and CDR2 FQGTGA. The CDR3 is 17 residues long. The CDR3 region is CASSLIGQGASTDTQYF. CDR3 nucleotide sequence: TGTGCCAGCAGCTTAATTGGGCAGGGGGCATCCACAGATACGCAGTATTTT.

The rearrangement uses TRBV9 and TRBJ1-5, with a possible D match to TRBD1 (6 bases). The CDR3 loop spans 14 amino acids. Germline CDR1 is SGDLS and CDR2 is YYNGEE. Between the trimmed V and J ends, which lost 4 bases and 7 bases, there was a span of 15 bases. The CDR3 DNA reads TGTGCCAGCAGCACAGATGCAGGGGCACAGCCCCAGCATTTT. This sequence encodes CASSTDAGAQPQHF.

V gene TRBV9 combines with J gene TRBJ2-5; D remains ambiguous. CDR3 size: 14 residues. Trimming stripped 0 bases from V and 4 bases from J, with 10 bases between. In germline, CDR1 is SGDLS, CDR2 YYNGEE. CDR3 DNA sequence: TGTGCCAGCAGCGTAGGCGTAGCCGGAGAGACCCAGTACTTC. This gives the protein CASSVGVAGETQYF. Looking up the rest from reference TRBV9 and TRBJ2-5 gives the full variable domain: DSGVTQTPKHLITATGQRVTLRCSPRSGDLSVYWYQQSLDQGLQFLIQYYNGEERAKGNILERFSAQQFPDLHSELNLSSLELGDSALYFCASSVGVAGETQYFGPGTRLLVL.

The J gene is TRBJ1-1, the V gene TRBV19; no reliable D call. The CDR3 loop spans 13 amino acids. Trimming cost V 3 bases and J 4 bases, with 9 bases left between them. Germline lookup yields CDR1 LNHDA and CDR2 SQIVND (reference sequence). In nucleotides, the CDR3 is TGTGCCAGTAGTATGGCGTGGGCCACTGAAGCTTTCTTT. Translated, it gives CASSMAWATEAFF.

This clone has only a few counts. This CDR3 is CASSQGQDGNQPQHF. CDR3 DNA sequence: TGTGCCAGCAGCCAAGGACAAGACGGCAATCAGCCCCAGCATTTT. The chain joins TRBV14 to TRBJ1-5; D is undetermined. From germline, CDR1 is SGHDN and CDR2 FVKESK. Trimming shortened V by 1 base and J by 2 bases, and 9 bases separated the two germline ends. The CDR3 runs 15 residues.

The chain carries TRBV25-1 and TRBJ2-2; 9 nucleotides align to TRBD2. Unmatched junction bases numbered 5, after V lost 4 bases and J lost 2 bases. CDR1 is MGHDK and CDR2 is SYGVNS in the germline V gene. The CDR3 is 16 amino acids. The CDR3 DNA reads as TGTGCCAGCAGTGTGCGGGGGGGCGCAAACACCGGGGAGCTGTTTTTT. It yields the protein CASSVRGGANTGELFF.

This chain joins TRBV5-1 and TRBJ1-1; 9 bases are a match to TRBD1. CDR1 is SGHRS and CDR2 is YFSETQ in the germline V gene. Trimming cost V 4 bases and J 5 bases; bases outside gene matches: 9. This CDR3 contains 15 residues. The CDR3 reads CASSALQGAGTEAFF. The CDR3 DNA sequence: TGCGCCAGCAGCGCACTACAGGGGGCCGGGACTGAAGCTTTCTTT. Using reference TRBV5-1 and TRBJ1-1 for the parts outside the CDR3, the full variable domain is KAGVTQTPRYLIKTRGQQVTLSCSPISGHRSVSWYQQTPGQGLQFLFEYFSETQRNKGNFPGRFSGRQFSNSRSEMNVSTLELGDSALYLCASSALQGAGTEAFFGQGTRLTVV.

There are a few counts of this clone. The chain uses TRBV6-6 and TRBJ2-7; D remains ambiguous. From germline, CDR1 is MNHNY and CDR2 SVGAGI (reference sequence). The ends were cut back, 8 bases at V and 0 bases at J, with 11 bases in the middle. This CDR3 contains 13 residues. CDR3 sequence: CASANPLSYEQYF. CDR3 nucleotide sequence: TGTGCCAGCGCGAATCCCCTCTCCTACGAGCAGTACTTC.

The chain carries TRBV7-8 and TRBJ2-6; D is unclear. With 5 bases removed from V and 4 bases from J, the gap between germline ends came to 12 bases. The CDR3 runs 15 residues. CDR1 is SGHVS, CDR2 FQNEAQ, per germline. As DNA, the CDR3 is TGTGCCAGCAGCCCCGCGACACTCGGGGCCAACGTCCTGACTTTC. Residues: CASSPATLGANVLTF.

The chain recombines TRBV7-2 with TRBJ2-7, with 7 bases identical to TRBD2. The CDR3 has 15 residues. Germline V gene data show CDR1 as SGHTA and CDR2 as FQGNSA. With V trimmed by 1 base and J by 4 bases, 7 bases remained unmatched. The CDR3 protein is CASSLVAGETYEQYF. CDR3 nucleotide sequence: TGTGCCAGCAGCTTAGTGGCGGGGGAGACTTACGAGCAGTACTTC.

This chain uses TRBV11-3 with TRBJ2-1; TRBD2 matches 8 bases. There are 16 residues in the CDR3. The ends lost 5 bases at V and 7 bases at J; junction bases unmatched: 13. Looked up from germline, CDR1 is SGHNT and CDR2 is YENEEA. The CDR3 DNA follows: TGTGCCAGCAGCCGGACGGGGGGGTATCGGGGAAATGAGCAGTTCTTC. This translates into CASSRTGGYRGNEQFF.

The chain employs TRBV2 and TRBJ1-3; TRBD1 matches 8 bases. V was clipped by 5 bases and J by 4 bases; unmatched bases: 7. Germline V gene sequence: CDR1 SNHLY, CDR2 FYNNEI. The CDR3 has 15 amino acids. The CDR3: CASSSRTGRGNTIYF. The DNA of the CDR3 is TGTGCCAGCAGTTCTCGGACAGGGAGAGGAAACACCATATATTTT.

The chain is built from TRBV6-5 and TRBJ1-1, with D tentatively TRBD1 (6 bases). The CDR3 has 12 residues. Germline CDR1 MNHEY, CDR2 SVGAGI. V was cut by 6 bases and J by 5 bases, with 10 bases left in between. As DNA, the CDR3 is TGTGCCAGCAGCCCAACAGGGACTGAAGCTTTCTTT. This gives the protein CASSPTGTEAFF.

This chain links TRBV5-1 with TRBJ2-7, with 7 bases that match TRBD1. Per germline, CDR1 SGHRS and CDR2 YFSETQ. This CDR3 comprises 17 residues. V lost 4 bases and J lost 0; bases outside the gene matches: 13. DNA for the CDR3: TGCGCCAGCAGCGTCAGGCCGGACAGGCCCGTCTCCTACGAGCAGTACTTC. Protein sequence: CASSVRPDRPVSYEQYF.

This sequence joins TRBV4-2 and TRBJ2-5; 7 positions agree with TRBD2. The CDR3 contains 18 residues. Germline V gene data show CDR1 as LGHNA and CDR2 as YNFKEQ. V gave up 0 bases and J gave up 2 bases; unmatched junction bases: 12. The CDR3 DNA reads TGTGCCAGCAGCCAAGAGTTGCAAGCGGGGAGCCGTCAAGAGACCCAGTACTTC. Its protein product is CASSQELQAGSRQETQYF.

This sequence joins TRBV7-8 and TRBJ2-2; TRBD1 agrees at 8 bases. V trimming: 3 bases; J trimming: 6 bases; junction bases outside the gene matches: 3. This CDR3 is built from 14 residues. Germline V lookup: CDR1 SGHVS, CDR2 FQNEAQ. CDR3 amino acids: CASSLWTGPGELFF. CDR3 in DNA: TGTGCCAGCAGCTTGTGGACAGGGCCCGGGGAGCTGTTTTTT.